The sequence of this TCR beta chain was determined in a study of blood T cell repertoires in COVID-19. The germline CDR1 and CDR2 sequences are SGHTA and FQGTGA. The CDR3 runs 15 residues. Between the trimmed V and J ends, which lost 0 bases and 4 bases, there was a span of 12 bases. This clone was seen just once. Sequenced by immunoSEQ multiplex PCR; TCRdb stores in-frame clones only, minus some. The table has roughly 69,000 clones, more than 60% seen once. The V call is TRBV7-3, the J call TRBJ1-1; D is uncertain. The sample taken for sequencing was peripheral blood. The sequence was collected from a woman between 45 and 65 years old with acute or convalescent COVID-19. CDR3 loop: CASSLTRELGTEAFF. As DNA, the CDR3 is TGTGCCAGCAGCTTAACGAGGGAATTGGGCACTGAAGCTTTCTTT.